The 6 T cell receptor beta chains below all came from one sample that was sequenced in a study of cytomegalovirus exposure and HLA in healthy donors. Assay: immunoSEQ multiplex PCR; the TCRdb copy retains only in-frame clones and omits some. The sample has around 70,000 clones; around 95% are singletons. Sequenced sample: PBMCs. The receptor set was obtained from a man between 18 and 35 years old in good health and CMV-seronegative.

J is TRBJ2-7 and V is TRBV6-1; TRBD1 matches at 8 bases. The CDR3 sequence is 14 residues long. V gave up 4 bases and J gave up 3 bases; unmatched junction bases: 5. The V gene's germline CDR1 is MNHNS and CDR2 SASEGT. The CDR3 nucleotides are TGTGCCAGCAGTGTAGGACAGGGCATCTACGAGCAGTACTTC. Protein sequence: CASSVGQGIYEQYF.

The CDR3 is CASSQDPGLASNEQFF. The DNA of the CDR3 is TGCGCCAGCAGCCAAGATCCCGGACTAGCGAGCAATGAGCAGTTCTTC. The V call is TRBV4-1, the J call TRBJ2-1, with 9 bases identical to TRBD2. The V gene's germline CDR1 is MGHRA and CDR2 YSYEKL. The V gene end was trimmed by 0 bases and the J gene end by 6 bases; junction bases not matched to a gene: 6. The CDR3 extends over 16 amino acids.

The chain links TRBV27 to TRBJ1-3; D uncertain. The CDR3 consists of 15 residues. V was pared by 5 bases and J by 1 base, with 12 bases between. Per germline, CDR1 MNHEY and CDR2 SMNVEV (reference sequence). This CDR3 is CASSLTFLSGNTIYF. The DNA for the CDR3 is TGTGCCAGCAGTCTTACGTTCCTATCTGGAAACACCATATATTTT.

The chain links TRBV13 to TRBJ2-5; 9 bases match TRBD1. The J call is uncertain, as TRBJ2-7 better fits the DNA end. The CDR3 extends over 15 amino acids. The germline V gene encodes CDR1 PRHDT and CDR2 FYEKMQ (reference sequence). As DNA, the CDR3 is TGTGCCAGCAGCTCAACCGGGACAGGGTTCCACGAGCAGTACTTC. This gives the protein CASSSTGTGFHEQYF.

The chain has TRBV5-6 and TRBJ2-5; D is perhaps TRBD1 (5 bases). This CDR3 comprises 17 residues. V gave up 0 bases and J gave up 2 bases, with 17 bases separating them. Per germline, CDR1 SGHDT and CDR2 YYEEEE. The CDR3: CASSLGNQNRGQETQYF. The DNA for the CDR3 is TGTGCCAGCAGCTTGGGAAACCAAAATAGGGGACAAGAGACCCAGTACTTC.

This chain connects TRBV10-2 to TRBJ1-5, with TRBD1 as a possible D gene (6 bases). The length of the CDR3 is 15 residues. CDR1 and CDR2 from the germline V gene are WSHSY and SAAADI. Trimming removed 0 bases from V and 0 bases from J, with 6 bases in between. The CDR3 DNA reads as TGCGCCAGCAGTGAGTCAGGGGGTAGCAATCAGCCCCAGCATTTT. It yields the protein CASSESGGSNQPQHF.